These 22 T cell receptor beta chains were all obtained from the same sample, sequenced in a study of CD8+CD57+ T cells in acquired aplastic anemia. Patients who underwent sequencing had shown CD8+CD57+ cell expansion by flow cytometry. For CDR3 and TCR beta VDJ profiling, genomic DNA was the template used. TCRdb used MiXCR to reprocess the reads, holding one entry per CDR3 protein. The data show 75,000 to 100,000 distinct CDR3 sequences, approximately 73% seen once. Sequencing was performed on sorted CD4+, CD8+, or CD8+CD57+ T cells (not recorded which) from PBMCs. Receptor source: a human donor with aplastic anemia.

This clonotype was seen once. This chain links TRBV10-3 with TRBJ2-7, with 11 bases aligning to TRBD1. Per the germline V gene, CDR1 is ENHRY and CDR2 is SYGVKD. CDR3 size: 15 residues. V lost 7 bases to trimming and J lost 5 bases; unmatched junction nucleotides: 10. This chain's CDR3 is CAITGTGGGSHEQYF. In DNA, the CDR3 is TGTGCCATCACCGGGACAGGGGGGGGTTCCCACGAGCAGTACTTC.

The rearrangement joins TRBV20-1 to TRBJ2-7; D possibly corresponds to TRBD2 (6 bases). Per the germline V gene, CDR1 is DFQATT and CDR2 is SNEGSKA (reference sequence). Trimming shortened V by 0 bases and J by 0 bases, and 15 bases separated the two germline ends. The length of the CDR3 is 16 residues. CDR3 residues: CSARDLVRGNSYEQYF. CDR3 DNA: TGCAGTGCTAGAGATTTGGTGCGGGGTAACTCCTACGAGCAGTACTTC.

The rearrangement joins TRBV7-9 to TRBJ2-5, with unresolved D. V dropped 1 base and J dropped 4 bases, with 10 bases sitting between them. Germline CDR1 SEHNR, CDR2 FQNEAQ (reference sequence). The CDR3 loop spans 14 amino acids. DNA of the CDR3: TGTGCCAGCAGCTTAGACCTACAATCAGAGACCCAGTACTTC. Residues: CASSLDLQSETQYF.

This clonotype came up a few times. This sequence joins TRBV25-1 and TRBJ2-1; D uncertain. The CDR3 runs to 13 residues. V shed 0 bases and J shed 4 bases, with 4 bases lying between them. Germline V lookup: CDR1 MGHDK, CDR2 SYGVNS. For the CDR3, the DNA is TGTGCCAGCAGTGAATACAAATACAATGAGCAGTTCTTC. This sequence encodes CASSEYKYNEQFF.

This clonotype was recorded only once. This chain connects TRBV10-3 to TRBJ2-5; D is unclear. This CDR3 is 12 amino acids long. V lost 10 bases and J 5 bases, leaving 14 bases between the germline ends. Germline V gene data show CDR1 as ENHRY and CDR2 as SYGVKD. In nucleotides, the CDR3 is TGTGCCAGCTCCTCTCAAGGGGAGACCCAGTACTTC. It specifies CASSSQGETQYF.

The chain links TRBV20-1 to TRBJ1-3; 8 nucleotides line up with TRBD1. V shed 1 base and J 2 bases; nucleotides not matched to a gene: 1. This CDR3 comprises 14 residues. CDR1 and CDR2 from the germline V gene are DFQATT and SNEGSKA (reference sequence). This CDR3 reads CSARGTGTGNTIYF. Written as DNA, the CDR3 is TGCAGTGCTAGAGGGACAGGGACTGGAAACACCATATATTTT.

In its sample, this clonotype was seen once. V gene TRBV7-3 combines with J gene TRBJ1-1, with a possible D match to TRBD1 (5 bases). The V gene lost 5 bases and the J gene lost 0 bases, with 7 bases spanning the gap. Germline CDR1 reads SGHTA; CDR2 reads FQGTGA. The CDR3 covers 13 residues. CDR3 loop: CASSQGMNTEAFF. CDR3 in DNA: TGTGCCAGCAGCCAGGGAATGAACACTGAAGCTTTCTTT.

The V gene is TRBV5-4, the J gene TRBJ2-7, with D perhaps TRBD1 or TRBD2 (5 bases each). This CDR3 contains 17 residues. V shed 3 bases and J shed 0 bases, with 19 bases lying between them. In germline, CDR1 is SGHNT, CDR2 YYREEE (reference sequence). Here the CDR3 reads CASSSQRGTMSSYEQYF. Here the CDR3 DNA reads TGTGCCAGCAGCTCCCAGAGGGGCACTATGAGCTCCTACGAGCAGTACTTC. The whole variable domain, remainder taken from reference TRBV5-4 and TRBJ2-7, is ETGVTQSPTHLIKTRGQQVTLRCSSQSGHNTVSWYQQALGQGPQFIFQYYREEENGRGNFPPRFSGLQFPNYSSELNVNALELDDSALYLCASSSQRGTMSSYEQYFGPGTRLTVT.

The chain has TRBV29-1 and TRBJ2-5; no definite D call. Germline V gene lookup returns CDR1 SQVTM and CDR2 ANQGSEA. V lost 4 bases to trimming and J lost 7 bases, with 13 bases between them. This CDR3 is built from 12 residues. CDR3 nucleotide sequence: TGCAGCGTTGTAGCCCGGTATGGGACCCAGTACTTC. This encodes CSVVARYGTQYF.

J is TRBJ1-2 and V is TRBV20-1; D remains unclear. CDR1 DFQATT and CDR2 SNEGSKA come from the germline V gene (reference sequence). The germline V and J ends were trimmed by 5 bases and 6 bases, with 16 bases remaining between them. CDR3 length equals 13 residues. This CDR3 reads CSAPIASGDGYTF. The CDR3 region has the DNA TGCAGTGCTCCCATTGCCTCCGGTGATGGCTACACCTTC.

The chain links TRBV20-1 to TRBJ2-1; unclear D gene. V lost 2 bases and J lost 9, with 8 bases in between. The length of the CDR3 is 11 residues. Germline CDR1 is DFQATT and CDR2 is SNEGSKA (reference sequence). The CDR3 coding sequence is TGCAGTGCTAGATCCCCGTCTGAGCAGTTCTTC. Translating gives CSARSPSEQFF.

The chain links TRBV19 to TRBJ1-2; D not resolved. This CDR3 is 15 amino acids long. In germline, CDR1 is LNHDA, CDR2 SQIVND (reference sequence). The germline V and J ends were trimmed by 4 bases and 4 bases, with 16 bases remaining between them. CDR3 bases: TGTGCCAGTAGTACCACCATAAACGTAGTCTATGGCTACACCTTC. As protein: CASSTTINVVYGYTF.

The CDR3: CASSFSGSNTQYF. CDR3 DNA sequence: TGTGCCAGCAGTTTTAGCGGCAGTAATACGCAGTATTTT. The chain carries TRBV12-3 or TRBV12-4 and TRBJ2-3, with D perhaps matching TRBD2 (6 bases). CDR3 size: 13 residues. V was pared by 3 bases and J by 7 bases, with 11 bases between.

This clonotype was counted only a few times. The rearrangement uses TRBV19 and TRBJ1-1, with D hard to call. Between the trimmed V and J ends, which lost 7 bases and 0 bases, there was a span of 12 bases. Germline CDR1 and CDR2: LNHDA and SQIVND (reference sequence). This CDR3 region has 14 residues. CDR3 protein: CASTLPGVNTEAFF. The CDR3 DNA is TGTGCCAGTACCTTACCCGGGGTGAACACTGAAGCTTTCTTT. Together with reference TRBV19 and TRBJ1-1, the CDR3 gives the full variable domain: DGGITQSPKYLFRKEGQNVTLSCEQNLNHDAMYWYRQDPGQGLRLIYYSQIVNDFQKGDIAEGYSVSREKKESFPLTVTSAQKNPTAFYLCASTLPGVNTEAFFGQGTRLTVV.

This chain uses TRBV20-1 with TRBJ1-1, with unresolved D. Germline V CDR1 and CDR2: DFQATT, SNEGSKA (reference sequence). Trimming pared 5 bases from V and 0 bases from J, leaving 10 bases between. CDR3 length: 13 amino acids. The CDR3 DNA reads TGCAGTGCTCAGACACCAATGAACACTGAAGCTTTCTTT. Protein: CSAQTPMNTEAFF.

Remarks on this clonotype: A much larger clonotype is one base distant, so this may be a read error. The chain is built from TRBV7-2 and TRBJ1-1; D remains ambiguous. Germline V gene data show CDR1 as SGHTA and CDR2 as FQGNSA. This CDR3 is 13 amino acids long. CDR3 protein: CASSQNREKEALF. In nucleotides, the CDR3 is TGTGCCAGCAGCCAAAACCGGGAAAAAGAAGCTCTCTTT.

The chain joins TRBV7-3 to TRBJ2-5; D may be TRBD2 (6 bases). CDR1 and CDR2 (germline): SGHTA, FQGTGA. Trimming left V 3 bases short and J 4 bases short, with 9 bases between. There are 13 residues in the CDR3. The CDR3 sequence is CASSFSGGETQYF. The CDR3 bases are TGTGCCAGCAGCTTCTCCGGGGGAGAGACCCAGTACTTC.

The chain has TRBV29-1 and TRBJ2-3; a possible D gene is TRBD2 (6 bases). This CDR3 spans 11 amino acids. Germline V CDR1 and CDR2: SQVTM, ANQGSEA. V lost 8 bases, J lost 2 bases, and 8 bases lay in between. The DNA for the CDR3 is TGCAGCATGGGACTCACAGATACGCAGTATTTT. Translation: CSMGLTDTQYF.

The chain joins TRBV5-6 to TRBJ1-1, with no clear D. From germline, CDR1 is SGHDT and CDR2 YYEEEE. The CDR3 contains 11 residues. Between the trimmed V and J ends, which lost 3 bases and 3 bases, there was a span of 3 bases. CDR3 loop: CASSSDTEAFF. The CDR3 coding sequence is TGTGCCAGCAGCTCGGACACTGAAGCTTTCTTT. Full variable domain (missing parts from reference TRBV5-6 and TRBJ1-1): DAGVTQSPTHLIKTRGQQVTLRCSPKSGHDTVSWYQQALGQGPQFIFQYYEEEERQRGNFPDRFSGHQFPNYSSELNVNALLLGDSALYLCASSSDTEAFFGQGTRLTVV.

This chain links TRBV2 with TRBJ1-2; TRBD1 is a possible D gene (5 bases). V was shortened by 6 bases and J by 8 bases, with 16 bases between the two germline ends. In germline, CDR1 is SNHLY, CDR2 FYNNEI. The CDR3 covers 13 residues. The CDR3 DNA follows: TGTGCCAGCAGCCGGGACTCTCGAGAGGGCTACACCTTC. This encodes CASSRDSREGYTF.

The CDR3 sequence: CSATGQVNTEAFF. In DNA form, the CDR3 reads TGCAGCGCCACGGGACAGGTGAACACTGAAGCTTTCTTT. V gene TRBV29-1 combines with J gene TRBJ1-1; 8 bases line up with TRBD1. The V and J ends lost 7 bases and 0 bases, in that order; junction bases with no gene match: 4. The V gene's germline CDR1 is SQVTM and CDR2 ANQGSEA. The CDR3 spans 13 residues.

The V and J genes are TRBV20-1 and TRBJ2-5; D gene unclear. Per the germline V gene, CDR1 is DFQATT and CDR2 is SNEGSKA (reference sequence). The CDR3 extends over 13 amino acids. The V end lost 0 bases, the J end lost 5 bases, and 10 bases lay between the germline ends. CDR3 residues: CSARDQVLETQYF. CDR3 sequence (DNA): TGCAGTGCTAGAGATCAAGTATTGGAGACCCAGTACTTC.